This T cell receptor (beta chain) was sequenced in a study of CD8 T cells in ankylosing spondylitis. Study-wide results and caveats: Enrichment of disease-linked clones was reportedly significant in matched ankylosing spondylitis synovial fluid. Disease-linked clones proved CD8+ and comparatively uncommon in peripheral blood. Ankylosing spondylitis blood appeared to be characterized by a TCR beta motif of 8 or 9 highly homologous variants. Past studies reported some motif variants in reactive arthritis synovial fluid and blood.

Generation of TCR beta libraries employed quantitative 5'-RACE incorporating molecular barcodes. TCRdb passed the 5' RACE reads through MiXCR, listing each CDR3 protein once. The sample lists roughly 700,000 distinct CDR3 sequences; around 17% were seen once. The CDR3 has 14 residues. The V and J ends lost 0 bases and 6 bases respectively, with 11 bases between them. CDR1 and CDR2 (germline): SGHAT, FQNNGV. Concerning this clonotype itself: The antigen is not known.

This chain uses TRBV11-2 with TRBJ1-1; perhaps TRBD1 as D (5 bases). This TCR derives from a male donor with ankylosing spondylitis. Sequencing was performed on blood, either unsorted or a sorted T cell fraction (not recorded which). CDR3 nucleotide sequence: TGTGCCAGCAGCTTAGATTTGGGGGTCTCTGAAGCTTTCTTT. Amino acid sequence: CASSLDLGVSEAFF.